What follows are 21 T cell receptor beta chains derived from one specimen sequenced in a study of T cells expressing NK-cell markers (dated by TCRdb to the early 2020s). Libraries came from 5' RACE. The instrument given in TCRdb is Illumina HiSeq 2000. Following TCRdb reprocessing, every CDR3 protein sequence forms one entry, and DNA is not provided. The sample table records 300,000 to 500,000 distinct CDR3 sequences. The top ten clones comprise over 8.5% of the sample. Material: blood T cells: a sorted CD56 or NKG2C T cell subset, CD4+ or CD8+ T cells, or bulk PBMC T cells (not recorded which). The receptors originated from a woman in her fifties or sixties in good health. Donor details come from another sample of the same person, matched by shared clones.

The chain employs TRBV12-3 or TRBV12-4 and TRBJ1-5; the D gene TCRdb calls, TRBD1, cannot be checked with no DNA. This CDR3 has 16 amino acids. The CDR3 sequence is CASSGTELYSNQPQHF.

V is TRBV21-1 and J is TRBJ1-5; TCRdb indicates TRBD1, and absent DNA this call remains unverified. TRBV21-1 is a documented pseudogene. CDR3 length: 15 amino acids. The CDR3 loop reads CASSPTEPSNQPQHF.

This chain connects TRBV13 to TRBJ2-7. Germline V gene data show CDR1 as PRHDT and CDR2 as FYEKMQ (reference sequence). This CDR3 is 11 amino acids long. The CDR3 protein is CASSIAYEQYF.

V gene TRBV20-1 combines with J gene TRBJ2-5; TCRdb selects TRBD2, and the lack of DNA leaves this call unchecked. CDR3 length equals 14 residues. Per germline, CDR1 DFQATT and CDR2 SNEGSKA (reference sequence). The CDR3 is CSFVSGRVSETQYF.

This chain connects TRBV12-3 or TRBV12-4 to TRBJ2-2; the TRBD2 assignment by TCRdb is unverifiable without DNA. The CDR3 is made up of 20 amino acids. CDR3 in amino acids: CASSRPFPVTSGRAAGELFF.

The chain recombines TRBV3-1 with TRBJ2-3; TCRdb's assignment of TRBD1 cannot be checked, as there is no DNA. This CDR3 is 14 amino acids long. In germline, CDR1 is LGHDT, CDR2 YNNKEL (reference sequence). CDR3 sequence reads: CASSQRGAADTQYF.

The V and J genes are TRBV12-3 or TRBV12-4 and TRBJ2-1; checking the TCRdb D call of TRBD1 is not possible without DNA. This CDR3 is 14 amino acids long. The CDR3 loop reads CASSFDRTYNEQFF.

The rearrangement joins TRBV5-1 to TRBJ1-2. Germline CDR1 SGHRS, CDR2 YFSETQ. The CDR3 length is 13 residues. The CDR3 region is CASSLSPSDGYTF.

The J gene is TRBJ2-7, the V gene TRBV10-3; TCRdb proposes TRBD1, but this gene call is untestable without DNA. This CDR3 is built from 13 residues. CDR1 ENHRY and CDR2 SYGVKD come from the germline V gene. The CDR3 protein is CATTTGVWREQYF.

The rearrangement links TRBV5-1 to TRBJ2-7; there is no DNA to check the TCRdb D call of TRBD2. The CDR3 is made up of 15 amino acids. Germline V gives CDR1 SGHRS, CDR2 YFSETQ. The chain's CDR3 is CASSLEASDDYEQYF. The full variable domain, its missing parts supplied by reference TRBV5-1 and TRBJ2-7, is KAGVTQTPRYLIKTRGQQVTLSCSPISGHRSVSWYQQTPGQGLQFLFEYFSETQRNKGNFPGRFSGRQFSNSRSEMNVSTLELGDSALYLCASSLEASDDYEQYFGPGTRLTVT.

V is TRBV7-8 and J is TRBJ2-3; TCRdb's D gene call, TRBD1, goes unchecked for lack of DNA. The CDR3 consists of 15 residues. The V gene's germline CDR1 is SGHVS and CDR2 FQNEAQ. The CDR3 sequence is CASSPGQGDTDTQYF.

The rearrangement joins TRBV30 to TRBJ2-7; TCRdb picks TRBD1, but there is no DNA to check that call. This CDR3 has 14 residues. Germline V CDR1 and CDR2: GTSNPN, SVGIG (reference sequence). The CDR3 protein is CAWNPGQNYYEQYF. Complete variable domain (other parts from reference TRBV30 and TRBJ2-7): SQTIHQWPATLVQPVGSPLSLECTVEGTSNPNLYWYRQAAGRGLQLLFYSVGIGQISSEVPQNLSASRPQDRQFILSSKKLLLSDSGFYLCAWNPGQNYYEQYFGPGTRLTVT.

CDR3 region: CASRSSTTPRNEQFF. This chain joins TRBV12-3 or TRBV12-4 and TRBJ2-1; lacking DNA, the TRBD2 call made by TCRdb goes unchecked. The length of the CDR3 is 15 residues.

Here the CDR3 reads CASSSGGGAHQPQHF. The chain is built from TRBV5-8 and TRBJ1-5; TCRdb lists TRBD1, though no DNA is available to test this call. Germline lookup yields CDR1 SGHTS and CDR2 YDEGEE. The CDR3 is 15 residues long.

The genes are TRBV9 and TRBJ1-5; the D gene TCRdb calls, TRBD1, cannot be checked with no DNA. CDR1 SGDLS and CDR2 YYNGEE come from the germline V gene. This CDR3 region has 14 residues. CDR3 sequence: CASSAGTEDQPQHF. Drawing the rest from reference TRBV9 and TRBJ1-5, the complete variable domain is DSGVTQTPKHLITATGQRVTLRCSPRSGDLSVYWYQQSLDQGLQFLIQYYNGEERAKGNILERFSAQQFPDLHSELNLSSLELGDSALYFCASSAGTEDQPQHFGDGTRLSIL.

The chain uses TRBV25-1 and TRBJ2-5; TCRdb indicates TRBD1, and absent DNA this call remains unverified. Germline CDR1 reads MGHDK; CDR2 reads SYGVNS. The CDR3 is 15 residues long. CDR3 residues: CASSEPLQGVATQYF.

The chain uses TRBV4-1 and TRBJ1-1; TCRdb picks TRBD1, but there is no DNA to check that call. Germline CDR1 reads MGHRA; CDR2 reads YSYEKL. The CDR3 covers 15 residues. The CDR3 region is CASSHRTVMNTEAFF.

The chain uses TRBV4-1 and TRBJ1-1; TCRdb proposes TRBD1, but this gene call is untestable without DNA. The CDR3 is 12 residues long. From germline, CDR1 is MGHRA and CDR2 YSYEKL. CDR3: CATQGSNTEAFF.

The chain uses TRBV4-1 and TRBJ2-1. Germline V lookup: CDR1 MGHRA, CDR2 YSYEKL. CDR3 length: 17 amino acids. The CDR3 protein is CASSQDQTGAAFNEQFF.

The genes are TRBV5-1 and TRBJ2-2; the D call of TRBD1 rests on TCRdb alone, since no DNA is present to check it. Germline V gives CDR1 SGHRS, CDR2 YFSETQ. The CDR3 spans 16 residues. CDR3 in amino acids: CASDVDQGAKTGELFF.

The CDR3 reads CSARDGGEPKQYF. This chain connects TRBV20-1 to TRBJ2-7. The CDR3 spans 13 residues. Germline CDR1 is DFQATT and CDR2 is SNEGSKA (reference sequence).